Below are 15 T cell receptor beta chains sequenced from a single sample in a study of T cell responses to AZD1222 COVID-19 vaccine. Sequenced by immunoSEQ multiplex PCR; TCRdb stores in-frame clones only, minus some. Of approximately 100,000 clones listed, 90% are singletons. The sequencing used peripheral blood, collected 28 days after the second AZD1222 dose. The receptors shown here come from an adult who received the AZD1222 COVID-19 vaccine.

The chain recombines TRBV2 with TRBJ2-5; 7 bases line up with TRBD2. J gave up 2 bases and V 4 bases, and 1 base lay outside the gene matches. The CDR3 has 13 amino acids. Germline V gene data show CDR1 as SNHLY and CDR2 as FYNNEI. CDR3 in DNA: TGTGCCAGCAGTGGGACTAGTCAAGAGACCCAGTACTTC. It codes for CASSGTSQETQYF.

The chain carries TRBV6-4 and TRBJ2-6; D may be TRBD1 (6 bases). Trimming removed 4 bases at V and 0 bases at J, with 10 bases between. This CDR3 has 16 residues. The germline V gene has CDR1 MRHNA and CDR2 SNTAGT. CDR3 loop: CASSGEGDSGANVLTF. DNA of the CDR3: TGTGCCAGCAGTGGAGAGGGGGACTCTGGGGCCAACGTCCTGACTTTC.

V usage is TRBV9 and J usage is TRBJ2-3; D remains ambiguous. CDR3 size: 15 residues. Germline-derived CDR1 and CDR2 are SGDLS and YYNGEE. Trimming shortened V by 4 bases and J by 1 base, and 13 bases separated the two germline ends. CDR3 protein: CASSPRFGGTDTQYF. The CDR3 DNA is TGTGCCAGCAGCCCCCGTTTCGGTGGCACAGATACGCAGTATTTT.

The chain joins TRBV5-1 to TRBJ2-3; maybe TRBD1 (6 bases). Germline CDR1 and CDR2: SGHRS and YFSETQ. CDR3 length: 11 amino acids. The CDR3 DNA reads as TGCGGCGAGCAGGGGACAGATACGCAGTATTTT. It translates to CGEQGTDTQYF.

The genes are TRBV24-1 and TRBJ2-7, with 9 nucleotides matching TRBD1. V lost 3 bases and J lost 0; bases outside the gene matches: 5. This CDR3 has 16 residues. Germline lookup yields CDR1 KGHDR and CDR2 SFDVKD. CDR3 sequence: CATSDRGQGSSYEQYF. Here the CDR3 DNA reads TGTGCCACCAGTGATCGGGGACAGGGAAGCTCCTACGAGCAGTACTTC.

The V call is TRBV27, the J call TRBJ2-6; D is unclear. The V end lost 4 bases, the J end lost 0 bases, and 13 bases lay between the germline ends. This CDR3 contains 17 residues. Germline V CDR1 and CDR2: MNHEY, SMNVEV (reference sequence). This CDR3 reads CASSSQVPLSGANVLTF. The CDR3 region has the DNA TGTGCCAGCAGTTCCCAGGTCCCCCTCTCTGGGGCCAACGTCCTGACTTTC. Full variable domain (remainder filled in from reference TRBV27 and TRBJ2-6): EAQVTQNPRYLITVTGKKLTVTCSQNMNHEYMSWYRQDPGLGLRQIYYSMNVEVTDKGDVPEGYKVSRKEKRNFPLILESPSPNQTSLYFCASSSQVPLSGANVLTFGAGSRLTVL.

The chain has TRBV19 and TRBJ1-2, with TRBD1 identical over 7 bases. Germline assignment: CDR1 LNHDA and CDR2 SQIVND (reference sequence). V was clipped by 6 bases and J by 0 bases; unmatched bases: 4. CDR3 length equals 14 residues. The CDR3 region has the DNA TGTGCCAGTAGCCCGACAGGGACTAACTATGGCTACACCTTC. Protein sequence: CASSPTGTNYGYTF.

The chain has TRBV6-5 and TRBJ2-7; 8 positions agree with TRBD1. This CDR3 has 15 residues. V shed 6 bases and J 2 bases; nucleotides not matched to a gene: 9. Germline-derived CDR1 and CDR2 are MNHEY and SVGAGI. CDR3 nucleotides: TGTGCCAGCAGCCGACAGGGGCCGACCACCTACGAGCAGTACTTC. This codes for CASSRQGPTTYEQYF.

The chain combines TRBV4-3 with TRBJ2-7, with 12 bases aligning to TRBD2. CDR3 length equals 16 residues. CDR1 and CDR2 (germline): LGHNA, YSLEER. The J segment lost 4 bases and the V segment lost 4 bases, leaving 8 bases of the junction unmatched. The CDR3 loop is CASSPETSGGTYEQYF. CDR3 coding DNA: TGCGCCAGCAGCCCCGAGACTAGCGGGGGAACGTACGAGCAGTACTTC.

V gene TRBV9 combines with J gene TRBJ2-3, with TRBD2 identical over 8 bases. Germline V lookup: CDR1 SGDLS, CDR2 YYNGEE. V was pared by 0 bases and J by 2 bases, with 5 bases of the junction left unmatched. This CDR3 comprises 16 residues. Here the CDR3 reads CASSVVSGGVTDTQYF. CDR3 nucleotide sequence: TGTGCCAGCAGCGTAGTCAGCGGGGGTGTCACAGATACGCAGTATTTT. Drawing the rest from reference TRBV9 and TRBJ2-3, the complete variable domain is DSGVTQTPKHLITATGQRVTLRCSPRSGDLSVYWYQQSLDQGLQFLIQYYNGEERAKGNILERFSAQQFPDLHSELNLSSLELGDSALYFCASSVVSGGVTDTQYFGPGTRLTVL.

The chain employs TRBV19 and TRBJ1-5; D may be TRBD1 (6 bases). The CDR3 is made up of 14 amino acids. Deletions cut 0 bases from V and 7 bases from J, with 10 bases between. CDR1 is LNHDA, CDR2 SQIVND, per germline (reference sequence). The CDR3 region is CASSIDRGLQPQHF. CDR3 coding DNA: TGTGCCAGTAGTATAGACAGGGGACTCCAGCCCCAGCATTTT.

This chain joins TRBV3-1 (or the pseudogene TRBV3-2) and TRBJ1-4; D might be TRBD1 (5 bases). V lost 2 bases, J lost 7 bases, and 17 bases lay in between. There are 16 residues in the CDR3. Per germline, CDR1 LGHDT and CDR2 YNNKEL (reference sequence). CDR3: CASSQKGRGLGEKLFF. CDR3 coding DNA: TGTGCCAGCAGCCAAAAGGGGCGAGGCTTGGGTGAAAAACTGTTTTTT.

The gene calls are TRBV27 and TRBJ1-2; D is unclear. V lost 5 bases, J lost 4 bases, and 23 bases lay in between. The CDR3 spans 17 residues. CDR1 MNHEY and CDR2 SMNVEV come from the germline V gene (reference sequence). The CDR3 DNA follows: TGTGCCAGCAGTCCGCGGGCTTTGTCGTCAGGACTCTATGGCTACACCTTC. As protein: CASSPRALSSGLYGYTF.

The chain employs TRBV9 and TRBJ1-2; D is undetermined. The CDR3 runs 15 residues. Germline V gives CDR1 SGDLS, CDR2 YYNGEE. V was cut by 0 bases and J by 4 bases, with 13 bases left in between. CDR3 sequence reads: CASSVDPGLGYGYTF. The CDR3 DNA sequence: TGTGCCAGCAGCGTAGATCCGGGGTTAGGCTATGGCTACACCTTC.

This chain connects TRBV2 to TRBJ2-7; D is perhaps TRBD1 or TRBD2 (5 bases each). This CDR3 comprises 14 residues. The V and J ends lost 4 bases and 1 base respectively, with 11 bases between them. Germline V gene lookup returns CDR1 SNHLY and CDR2 FYNNEI. CDR3 loop: CASSGGVGSYEQYF. As DNA, the CDR3 is TGTGCCAGCAGTGGAGGGGTTGGGTCCTACGAGCAGTACTTC.